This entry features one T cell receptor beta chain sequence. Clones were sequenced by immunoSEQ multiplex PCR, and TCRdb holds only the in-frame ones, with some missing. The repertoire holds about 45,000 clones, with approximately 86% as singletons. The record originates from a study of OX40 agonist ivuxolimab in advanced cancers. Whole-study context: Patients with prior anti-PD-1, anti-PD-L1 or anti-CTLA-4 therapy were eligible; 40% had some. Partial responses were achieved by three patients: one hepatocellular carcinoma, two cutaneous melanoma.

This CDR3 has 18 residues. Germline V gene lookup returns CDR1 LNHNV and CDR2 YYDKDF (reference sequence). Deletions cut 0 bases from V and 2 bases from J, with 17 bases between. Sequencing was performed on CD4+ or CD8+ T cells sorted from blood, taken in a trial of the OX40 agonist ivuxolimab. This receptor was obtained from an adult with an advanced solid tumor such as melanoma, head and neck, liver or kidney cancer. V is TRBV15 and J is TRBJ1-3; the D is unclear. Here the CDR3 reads CATSRDLGVGPPGNTIYF. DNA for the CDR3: TGTGCCACCAGCAGAGATCTCGGTGTCGGGCCCCCTGGAAACACCATATATTTT.